This T cell receptor beta chain stems from a study of blood T cell repertoires in COVID-19. CDR3 size: 17 residues. V was pared by 0 bases and J by 5 bases, with 5 bases of the junction left unmatched. The V gene's germline CDR1 is SGDLS and CDR2 YYNGEE. This table comes from immunoSEQ multiplex PCR, and its TCRdb copy is limited to in-frame clones, with some not included. The data show about 400,000 clones, with about 89% seen just once and over 1% held by the top ten. V gene TRBV9 combines with J gene TRBJ2-2, with 12 bases aligning to TRBD2. This receptor was taken from a man in his forties or fifties with acute or convalescent COVID-19. Sequences were obtained from peripheral blood. The CDR3 loop reads CASSVAGGLAGTGELFF. DNA for the CDR3: TGTGCCAGCAGCGTAGCTGGAGGACTAGCGGGAACCGGGGAGCTGTTTTTT.